The 30 T cell receptor beta chains below all came from one sample that was sequenced in a study of blood T cell repertoires in COVID-19 (dated by TCRdb to the early 2020s). The library came from the immunoSEQ multiplex PCR assay. This is the immuneACCESS table as TCRdb keeps it, with only in-frame sequences that have V and J called. A part of the clones is gone; compared with another copy, unresolved V genes explain less than half, and the rest is unexplained. This sample gives 50,000 to 65,000 clones in total; around 88% of them show up just once. The ten largest clones capture under 5.5% of the sample. Material for sequencing was peripheral blood. Receptors were obtained from a man aged 55 to 70 with acute or convalescent COVID-19.

This sequence joins TRBV7-3 and TRBJ2-3; D possibly corresponds to TRBD2 (5 bases). V dropped 5 bases and J dropped 4 bases, with 16 bases sitting between them. This CDR3 region has 15 residues. CDR1 is SGHTA, CDR2 FQGTGA, per germline. This CDR3 is CASSPRVAGADTQYF. CDR3 nucleotides: TGTGCCAGCAGCCCTCGAGTAGCCGGGGCAGATACGCAGTATTTT.

Only a few counts were recorded for this clone. The genes are TRBV1 and TRBJ1-3; the table's D call, TRBD1, was not checked against the DNA. TRBV1 is an annotated pseudogene. The CDR3 contains 20 residues. CDR3 protein: CTSSQESGQGVESSGNTIYF. The CDR3 DNA sequence: TGCACCAGCAGCCAAGAATCCGGACAGGGGGTCGAGAGCTCTGGAAACACCATATATTTT.

The chain carries TRBV2 and TRBJ2-2; 7 nucleotides agree with TRBD2. Per germline, CDR1 SNHLY and CDR2 FYNNEI. CDR3 length equals 14 residues. Unmatched junction bases numbered 3, after V lost 3 bases and J lost 5 bases. The CDR3 DNA follows: TGTGCCAGCAGTGATACAGCGGGGACCGGGGAGCTGTTTTTT. It is translated as CASSDTAGTGELFF.

This chain uses TRBV19 with TRBJ2-7; possibly TRBD1 for D (6 bases). Between the trimmed V and J ends, which lost 6 bases and 2 bases, there was a span of 23 bases. Germline CDR1 LNHDA, CDR2 SQIVND (reference sequence). The CDR3 contains 17 residues. The CDR3 region is CASSKAGDPGTTYEQYF. CDR3 nucleotides: TGTGCCAGTAGCAAGGCAGGGGACCCGGGGACAACCTACGAGCAGTACTTC.

The chain carries TRBV6-4 and TRBJ2-2, with 7 bases fitting TRBD1. V was clipped by 7 bases and J by 2 bases; unmatched bases: 7. Looked up from germline, CDR1 is MRHNA and CDR2 is SNTAGT. The CDR3 covers 15 residues. In DNA form, the CDR3 reads TGTGCCAGCACGACCGGGACAGCCAACACCGGGGAGCTGTTTTTT. Translating gives CASTTGTANTGELFF.

This clone was detected once. The chain recombines TRBV5-1 with TRBJ2-3; 11 nucleotides match TRBD2. Germline V lookup: CDR1 SGHRS, CDR2 YFSETQ. The CDR3 length is 15 residues. J gave up 2 bases and V 2 bases, and 1 base lay outside the gene matches. Here the CDR3 DNA reads TGCGCCAGCAGCTTTAGCGGGAGGGTCACAGATACGCAGTATTTT. This sequence encodes CASSFSGRVTDTQYF. Filled out from reference TRBV5-1 and TRBJ2-3, the complete variable domain reads KAGVTQTPRYLIKTRGQQVTLSCSPISGHRSVSWYQQTPGQGLQFLFEYFSETQRNKGNFPGRFSGRQFSNSRSEMNVSTLELGDSALYLCASSFSGRVTDTQYFGPGTRLTVL.

The chain carries TRBV7-8 and TRBJ1-4; TRBD1 matches at 7 bases. This CDR3 has 16 residues. The ends lost 5 bases at V and 5 bases at J; junction bases unmatched: 11. Germline V gene lookup returns CDR1 SGHVS and CDR2 FQNEAQ. CDR3 DNA: TGTGCCAGCAGCCTGGTTAGGACAGGTTTAAATGAAAAACTGTTTTTT. Its protein product is CASSLVRTGLNEKLFF.

CDR3 sequence (DNA): TGTGCCAGCAGCTCCGATCTCCGCGCCGGTGGAAACACCATATATTTT. Translation: CASSSDLRAGGNTIYF. This chain joins TRBV11-2 and TRBJ1-3; no firm D call. The germline V gene has CDR1 SGHAT and CDR2 FQNNGV. The CDR3 is 16 amino acids. V was cut by 4 bases and J by 3 bases, with 16 bases left in between.

The chain joins TRBV3-1 (or the pseudogene TRBV3-2) to TRBJ2-1; 13 positions match TRBD2. Germline V gene sequence: CDR1 LGHDT, CDR2 YNNKEL (reference sequence). Trimming took 3 bases from V and 8 from J; bases not matched to a gene: 4. The CDR3 has 15 residues. The CDR3, as DNA: TGTGCCAGCAGCCAGACTAGCGGGAGGCCACATGAGCAGTTCTTC. The encoded protein is CASSQTSGRPHEQFF.

This chain uses TRBV9 with TRBJ2-3; TRBD2 matches at 11 bases. V lost 4 bases, J lost 0 bases, and 4 bases stayed unmatched. CDR1 and CDR2 from the germline V gene are SGDLS and YYNGEE. CDR3 length equals 16 residues. The CDR3 spells CASSPRTSGSTDTQYF. The DNA for the CDR3 is TGTGCCAGCAGCCCTCGGACTAGCGGGAGCACAGATACGCAGTATTTT.

The V gene is TRBV28, the J gene TRBJ1-1, with D tentatively TRBD1 (6 bases). From germline, CDR1 is MDHEN and CDR2 SYDVKM. CDR3 length: 15 residues. The V and J ends lost 1 base and 4 bases respectively, with 13 bases between them. The CDR3 sequence is CASSLSPGVVTEAFF. CDR3 sequence (DNA): TGTGCCAGCAGTTTATCCCCAGGGGTAGTCACTGAAGCTTTCTTT.

This chain joins TRBV21-1 and TRBJ1-5; TRBD1 is the table's D call and was not checked against the DNA. TRBV21-1 is termed a pseudogene. CDR3 length equals 18 residues. This chain's CDR3 is CASSKLKPLQGWHQPQHF. For the CDR3, the DNA is TGTGCCAGCAGCAAACTGAAGCCTTTACAGGGATGGCATCAGCCCCAGCATTTT.

V and J are TRBV4-1 and TRBJ2-7, with 9 bases that match TRBD2. V gave up 2 bases and J gave up 4 bases; unmatched junction bases: 6. The CDR3 extends over 15 amino acids. Per germline, CDR1 MGHRA and CDR2 YSYEKL. CDR3 coding DNA: TGCGCCAGCAGCCAAACTAGCGGGTTACAGTACGAGCAGTACTTC. It is translated as CASSQTSGLQYEQYF.

The rearrangement uses TRBV4-1 and TRBJ1-1, with 10 positions matching TRBD1. CDR3 length: 17 residues. CDR1 is MGHRA, CDR2 YSYEKL, per germline. V lost 1 base to trimming and J lost 4 bases; unmatched junction nucleotides: 9. The CDR3 bases are TGCGCCAGCAGCCAAGTACGGGACAGGGGCCGGGTCACTGAAGCTTTCTTT. Translated: CASSQVRDRGRVTEAFF.

The V gene is TRBV6-5, the J gene TRBJ2-1; 9 bases are shared with TRBD1. Germline CDR1 reads MNHEY; CDR2 reads SVGAGI. The CDR3 has 14 amino acids. Germline trimming cut 10 bases from V and 4 bases from J; bases unmatched to any gene: 8. CDR3 nucleotide sequence: TGTGCCACTAAGGGACAGGGAAATTACAATGAGCAGTTCTTC. It is translated as CATKGQGNYNEQFF.

The rearrangement uses TRBV11-2 and TRBJ1-4; a possible D gene is TRBD1 (6 bases). Trimming cost V 4 bases and J 8 bases, with 17 bases left between them. Looked up from germline, CDR1 is SGHAT and CDR2 is FQNNGV. The CDR3 contains 15 residues. DNA of the CDR3: TGTGCCAGCAGCTCACTCCAGGGGCGGGGGGAAAAACTGTTTTTT. The encoded protein is CASSSLQGRGEKLFF.

The V gene is TRBV7-9, the J gene TRBJ2-7; D possibly corresponds to TRBD1 (7 bases). The V gene lost 5 bases and the J gene lost 1 base, with 12 bases spanning the gap. CDR1 is SEHNR and CDR2 is FQNEAQ in the germline V gene (reference sequence). The CDR3 loop spans 14 amino acids. In nucleotides, the CDR3 is TGTGCCAGCAGCCATGCGGGACAGTCCTACGAGCAGTACTTC. Translated, it gives CASSHAGQSYEQYF.

The CDR3 here is CSVVRSTYNEQFF. The CDR3 nucleotides are TGCAGCGTTGTCCGCAGTACCTACAATGAGCAGTTCTTC. The genes are TRBV29-1 and TRBJ2-1, with D unresolved. The CDR3 totals 13 residues. Germline loops: CDR1 SQVTM, CDR2 ANQGSEA. Trimming removed 4 bases at V and 2 bases at J, with 9 bases between.

The chain uses TRBV5-4 and TRBJ1-2, with TRBD1 matching over 7 bases. The CDR3 is 13 amino acids. J was trimmed by 5 bases and V by 0 bases; bases with no gene match: 1. The germline V gene has CDR1 SGHNT and CDR2 YYREEE (reference sequence). In DNA form, the CDR3 reads TGTGCCAGCAGCTTGGGGGGACAGTATGGCTACACCTTC. This sequence encodes CASSLGGQYGYTF.

V gene TRBV28 combines with J gene TRBJ1-5, with 7 bases aligning to TRBD1. Germline V gene data show CDR1 as MDHEN and CDR2 as SYDVKM. The trim removed 2 bases at V and 5 bases at J, leaving 3 bases unmatched. This CDR3 is 14 amino acids long. The DNA of the CDR3 is TGTGCCAGCAGTTTACCAGGGGGTGATCAGCCCCAGCATTTT. It yields the protein CASSLPGGDQPQHF.

This clone was counted a single time. The chain has TRBV3-1 (or the pseudogene TRBV3-2) and TRBJ2-3, with D unclear. The CDR3 is 14 amino acids. Trimming stripped 0 bases from V and 5 bases from J, with 9 bases between. CDR1 is LGHDT and CDR2 is YNNKEL in the germline V gene (reference sequence). The CDR3 DNA sequence: TGTGCCAGCAGCCAAGATCGGGTACTAGATACGCAGTATTTT. It encodes CASSQDRVLDTQYF.

Written as DNA, the CDR3 is TGTGCCAGCAGTTTGCGGGTAAATCAGCCCCAGCATTTT. Translated, it gives CASSLRVNQPQHF. The genes are TRBV12-3 or TRBV12-4 and TRBJ1-5; no firm D call. This CDR3 region has 13 residues. The germline V and J ends were trimmed by 3 bases and 4 bases, with 7 bases remaining between them.

This clone was detected only a few times. The chain recombines TRBV24-1 with TRBJ2-3, with 9 bases aligning to TRBD2. This CDR3 has 16 residues. With V trimmed by 1 base and J by 4 bases, 5 bases remained unmatched. CDR1 KGHDR and CDR2 SFDVKD come from the germline V gene. CDR3 bases: TGTGCCACCAGTGATTTTGCTAGCGGGAAGGCAGATACGCAGTATTTT. Translating it yields CATSDFASGKADTQYF.

The V gene is TRBV28, the J gene TRBJ2-7, with 9 positions matching TRBD1. Germline CDR1 reads MDHEN; CDR2 reads SYDVKM. The CDR3 extends over 15 amino acids. The ends lost 6 bases at V and 1 base at J; junction bases unmatched: 7. Here the CDR3 DNA reads TGTGCCAGCAGCCAAGCCGGGACAGGGTCCTACGAGCAGTACTTC. Residues: CASSQAGTGSYEQYF.

The chain carries TRBV7-9 and TRBJ1-1; D is ambiguous. Germline CDR1 and CDR2: SEHNR and FQNEAQ (reference sequence). Between the trimmed V and J ends, which lost 1 base and 7 bases, there was a span of 10 bases. This CDR3 comprises 13 residues. The CDR3 DNA reads TGTGCCAGCAGCTTAGAACCAGGCTTTGAAGCTTTCTTT. Residues: CASSLEPGFEAFF.

This sequence joins TRBV9 and TRBJ2-3, with D possibly matching TRBD2 (6 bases). The CDR3 runs 20 residues. V was pared by 0 bases and J by 1 base, with 24 bases between. Germline V gives CDR1 SGDLS, CDR2 YYNGEE. The CDR3 DNA reads as TGTGCCAGCAGCGTAGGGGGGAGGTTTGGTCTTGAGAGGGGCACAGATACGCAGTATTTT. Translated: CASSVGGRFGLERGTDTQYF. Together with reference TRBV9 and TRBJ2-3, the CDR3 gives the full variable domain: DSGVTQTPKHLITATGQRVTLRCSPRSGDLSVYWYQQSLDQGLQFLIQYYNGEERAKGNILERFSAQQFPDLHSELNLSSLELGDSALYFCASSVGGRFGLERGTDTQYFGPGTRLTVL.

The genes are TRBV5-1 and TRBJ2-2; 10 bases agree with TRBD2. The CDR3 length is 15 residues. The ends lost 5 bases at V and 2 bases at J; junction bases unmatched: 3. Per germline, CDR1 SGHRS and CDR2 YFSETQ. The CDR3 coding sequence is TGCGCCAGCAGACGACTAGCGGGTAACACCGGGGAGCTGTTTTTT. As protein: CASRRLAGNTGELFF.

The chain has TRBV5-6 and TRBJ1-2, with TRBD1 matching over 8 bases. Germline CDR1 and CDR2: SGHDT and YYEEEE. This CDR3 is 15 amino acids long. V gave up 0 bases and J gave up 5 bases; unmatched junction bases: 6. The CDR3: CASSLGRRGLYGYTF. CDR3 coding DNA: TGTGCCAGCAGCTTGGGGCGCAGGGGGCTTTATGGCTACACCTTC.

J is TRBJ2-3 and V is TRBV4-2; 7 nucleotides agree with TRBD2. Looked up from germline, CDR1 is LGHNA and CDR2 is YNFKEQ. V was pared by 0 bases and J by 5 bases, with 5 bases of the junction left unmatched. This CDR3 region has 15 residues. For the CDR3, the DNA is TGTGCCAGCAGCCAAGACGGCGGGAGCGGAGATACGCAGTATTTT. Its protein product is CASSQDGGSGDTQYF.

The chain uses TRBV19 and TRBJ2-7; TRBD2 matches 7 bases. The J segment lost 1 base and the V segment lost 1 base, leaving 4 bases of the junction unmatched. The CDR3 runs 15 residues. CDR1 and CDR2 (germline): LNHDA, SQIVND (reference sequence). The CDR3 spells CASSIGGRRSYEQYF. The CDR3 DNA sequence: TGTGCCAGTAGTATAGGCGGGAGAAGGTCCTACGAGCAGTACTTC.